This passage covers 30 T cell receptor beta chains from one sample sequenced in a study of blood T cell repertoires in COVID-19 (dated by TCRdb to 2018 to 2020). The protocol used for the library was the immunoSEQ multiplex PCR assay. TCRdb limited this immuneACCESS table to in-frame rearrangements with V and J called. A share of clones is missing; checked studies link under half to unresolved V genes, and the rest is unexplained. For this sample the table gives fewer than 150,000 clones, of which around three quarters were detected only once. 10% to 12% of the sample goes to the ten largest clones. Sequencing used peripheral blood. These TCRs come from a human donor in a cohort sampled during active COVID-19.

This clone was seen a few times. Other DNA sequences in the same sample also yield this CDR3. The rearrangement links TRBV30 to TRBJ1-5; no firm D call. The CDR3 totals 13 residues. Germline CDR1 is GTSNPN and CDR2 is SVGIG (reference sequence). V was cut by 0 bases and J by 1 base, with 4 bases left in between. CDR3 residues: CAWSVQSNQPQHF. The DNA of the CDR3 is TGTGCCTGGAGTGTACAGAGCAATCAGCCCCAGCATTTT. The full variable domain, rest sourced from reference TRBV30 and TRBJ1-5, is SQTIHQWPATLVQPVGSPLSLECTVEGTSNPNLYWYRQAAGRGLQLLFYSVGIGQISSEVPQNLSASRPQDRQFILSSKKLLLSDSGFYLCAWSVQSNQPQHFGDGTRLSIL.

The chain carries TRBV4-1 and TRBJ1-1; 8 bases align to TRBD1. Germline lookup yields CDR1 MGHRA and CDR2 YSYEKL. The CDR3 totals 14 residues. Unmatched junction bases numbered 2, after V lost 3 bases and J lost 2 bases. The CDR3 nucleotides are TGCGCCAGCAGCCAGGACAGGGCAAACACTGAAGCTTTCTTT. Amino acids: CASSQDRANTEAFF.

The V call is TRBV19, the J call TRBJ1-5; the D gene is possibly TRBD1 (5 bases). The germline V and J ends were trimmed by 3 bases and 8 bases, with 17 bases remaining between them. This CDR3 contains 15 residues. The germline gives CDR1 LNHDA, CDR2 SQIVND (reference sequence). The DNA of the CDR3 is TGTGCCAGTAGTATTGATGGCGGAGGGACCAAGCCCCAGCATTTT. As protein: CASSIDGGGTKPQHF.

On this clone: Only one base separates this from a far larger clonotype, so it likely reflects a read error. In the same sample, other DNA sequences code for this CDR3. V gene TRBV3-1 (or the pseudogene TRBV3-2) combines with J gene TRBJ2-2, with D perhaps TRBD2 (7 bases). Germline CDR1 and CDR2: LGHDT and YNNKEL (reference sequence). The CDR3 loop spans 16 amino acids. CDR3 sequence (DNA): TGTGCCAGCCGCCACGGGGGCGGGGGAAGTACCGGGGAGCTGTTTTTT. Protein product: CASRHGGGGSTGELFF.

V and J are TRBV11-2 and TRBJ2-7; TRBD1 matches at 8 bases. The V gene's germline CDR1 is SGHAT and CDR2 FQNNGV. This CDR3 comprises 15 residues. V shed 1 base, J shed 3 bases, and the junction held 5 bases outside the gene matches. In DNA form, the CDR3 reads TGTGCCAGCAGCTTAGGTACAGGGGGAATCTACGAGCAGTACTTC. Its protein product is CASSLGTGGIYEQYF. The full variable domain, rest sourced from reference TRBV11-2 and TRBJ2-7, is EAGVAQSPRYKIIEKRQSVAFWCNPISGHATLYWYQQILGQGPKLLIQFQNNGVVDDSQLPKDRFSAERLKGVDSTLKIQPAKLEDSAVYLCASSLGTGGIYEQYFGPGTRLTVT.

For the CDR3, the DNA is TGTGCCAGCTCACTCGGGACAGGGCATTCGAACACTGAAGCTTTCTTT. It encodes CASSLGTGHSNTEAFF. The chain uses TRBV18 and TRBJ1-1; TRBD1 matches 9 bases. CDR3 length: 16 residues. The germline gives CDR1 KGHSH, CDR2 LQKENI. V was clipped by 4 bases and J by 1 base; unmatched bases: 7.

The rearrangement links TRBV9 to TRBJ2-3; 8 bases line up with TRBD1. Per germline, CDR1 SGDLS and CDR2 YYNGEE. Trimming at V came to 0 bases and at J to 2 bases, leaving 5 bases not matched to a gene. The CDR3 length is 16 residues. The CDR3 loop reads CASSVVEGQATDTQYF. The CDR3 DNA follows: TGTGCCAGCAGCGTAGTAGAGGGACAGGCCACAGATACGCAGTATTTT.

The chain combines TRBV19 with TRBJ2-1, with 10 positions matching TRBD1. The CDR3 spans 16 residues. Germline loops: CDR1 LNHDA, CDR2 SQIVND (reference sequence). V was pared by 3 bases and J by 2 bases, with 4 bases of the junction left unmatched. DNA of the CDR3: TGTGCCAGTAGTATCACCGGACAGGGGGCCTACAATGAGCAGTTCTTC. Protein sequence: CASSITGQGAYNEQFF.

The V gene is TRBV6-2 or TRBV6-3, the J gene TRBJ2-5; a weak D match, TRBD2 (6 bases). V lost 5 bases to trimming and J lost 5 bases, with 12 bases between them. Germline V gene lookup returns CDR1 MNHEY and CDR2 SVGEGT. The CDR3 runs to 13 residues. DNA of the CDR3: TGTGCCAGCAGTCCCGGAGGGGAGGAGACCCAGTACTTC. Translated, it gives CASSPGGEETQYF.

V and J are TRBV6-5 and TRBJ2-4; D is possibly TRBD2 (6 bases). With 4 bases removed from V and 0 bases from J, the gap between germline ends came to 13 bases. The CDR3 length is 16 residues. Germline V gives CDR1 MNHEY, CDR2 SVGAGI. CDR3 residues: CASSSHGGLAKNIQYF. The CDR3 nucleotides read TGTGCCAGCAGTTCCCACGGGGGATTAGCCAAAAACATTCAGTACTTC.

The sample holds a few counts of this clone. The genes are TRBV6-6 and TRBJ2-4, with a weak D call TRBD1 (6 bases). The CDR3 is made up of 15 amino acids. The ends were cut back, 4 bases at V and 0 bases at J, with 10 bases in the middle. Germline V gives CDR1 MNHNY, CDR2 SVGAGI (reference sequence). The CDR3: CASSFGGQAKNIQYF. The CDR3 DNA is TGTGCCAGCAGTTTTGGGGGACAAGCCAAAAACATTCAGTACTTC.

CDR3 DNA: TGTGCCAGCCGGTGGGGGGGGCAGGGGAACTACAATGAGCAGTTCTTC. Its protein product is CASRWGGQGNYNEQFF. This chain connects TRBV19 to TRBJ2-1; possibly TRBD2 for D (7 bases). Germline values: CDR1 LNHDA, CDR2 SQIVND (reference sequence). This CDR3 is 16 amino acids long. The ends were cut back, 9 bases at V and 3 bases at J, with 21 bases in the middle.

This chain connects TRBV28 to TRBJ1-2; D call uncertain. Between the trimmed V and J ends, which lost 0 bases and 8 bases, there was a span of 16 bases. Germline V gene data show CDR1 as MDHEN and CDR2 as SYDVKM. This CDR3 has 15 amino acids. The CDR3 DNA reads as TGTGCCAGCAGTTTATGGGGAGGCCCCGAGGAAGGCTACACCTTC. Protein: CASSLWGGPEEGYTF.

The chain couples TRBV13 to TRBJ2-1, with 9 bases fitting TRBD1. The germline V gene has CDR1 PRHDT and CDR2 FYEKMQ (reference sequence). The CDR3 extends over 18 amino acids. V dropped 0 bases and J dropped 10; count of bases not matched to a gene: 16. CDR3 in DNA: TGTGCCAGCAGCTTAGGGCCTCGTCGGACAGGGGACCATGGGGAGCAGTTCTTC. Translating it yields CASSLGPRRTGDHGEQFF.

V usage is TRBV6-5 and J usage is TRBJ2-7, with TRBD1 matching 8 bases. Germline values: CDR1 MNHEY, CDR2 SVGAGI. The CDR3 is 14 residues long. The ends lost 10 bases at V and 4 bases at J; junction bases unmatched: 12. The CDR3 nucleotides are TGTGCCACCGGGGGTGACAGGGGCTTTTACGAGCAGTACTTC. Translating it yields CATGGDRGFYEQYF.

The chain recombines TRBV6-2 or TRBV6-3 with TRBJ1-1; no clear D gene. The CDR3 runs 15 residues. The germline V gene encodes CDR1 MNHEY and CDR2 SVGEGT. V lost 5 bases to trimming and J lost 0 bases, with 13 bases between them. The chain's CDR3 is CASSPLGVMNTEAFF. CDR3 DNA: TGTGCCAGCAGTCCCCTGGGAGTGATGAACACTGAAGCTTTCTTT.

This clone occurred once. The CDR3 nucleotides are TGCGCCAGCAGCCAAGATACCGCAGGGGTGAACACTGAAGCTTTCTTT. Translation gives CASSQDTAGVNTEAFF. The gene calls are TRBV4-1 and TRBJ1-1; tentatively, D is TRBD1 (6 bases). Trimming removed 0 bases from V and 0 bases from J, with 11 bases in between. The germline V gene encodes CDR1 MGHRA and CDR2 YSYEKL. CDR3 length: 16 residues.

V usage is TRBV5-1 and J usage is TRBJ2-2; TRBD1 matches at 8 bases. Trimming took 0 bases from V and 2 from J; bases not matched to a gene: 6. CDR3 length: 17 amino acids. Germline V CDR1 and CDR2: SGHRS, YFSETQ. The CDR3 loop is CASSLEGRGQNTGELFF. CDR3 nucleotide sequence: TGCGCCAGCAGCTTGGAGGGCAGGGGGCAAAACACCGGGGAGCTGTTTTTT.

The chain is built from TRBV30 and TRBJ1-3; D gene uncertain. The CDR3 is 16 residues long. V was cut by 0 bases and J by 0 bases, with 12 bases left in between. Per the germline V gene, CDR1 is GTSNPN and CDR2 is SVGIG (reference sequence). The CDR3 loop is CAWSVPRMSSGNTIYF. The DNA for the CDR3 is TGTGCCTGGAGTGTACCCCGAATGAGCTCTGGAAACACCATATATTTT.

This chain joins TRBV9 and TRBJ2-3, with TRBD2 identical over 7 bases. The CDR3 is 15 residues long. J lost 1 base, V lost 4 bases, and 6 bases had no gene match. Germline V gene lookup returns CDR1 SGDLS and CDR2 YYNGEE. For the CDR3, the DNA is TGTGCCAGCAGCCCTTGGGAGGGAGGCACAGATACGCAGTATTTT. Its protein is CASSPWEGGTDTQYF.

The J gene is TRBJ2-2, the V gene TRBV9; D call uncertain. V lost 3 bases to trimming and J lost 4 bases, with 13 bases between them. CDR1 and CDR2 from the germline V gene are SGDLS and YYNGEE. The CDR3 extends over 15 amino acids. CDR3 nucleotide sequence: TGTGCCAGCAGCGCCAACTCCGCCGGCACCGGGGAGCTGTTTTTT. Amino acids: CASSANSAGTGELFF.

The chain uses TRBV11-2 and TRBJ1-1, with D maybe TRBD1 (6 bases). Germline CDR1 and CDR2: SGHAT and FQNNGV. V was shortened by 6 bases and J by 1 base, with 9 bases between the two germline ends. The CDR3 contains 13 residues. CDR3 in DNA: TGTGCCAGCAGAACGACAGGGAACACTGAAGCTTTCTTT. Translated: CASRTTGNTEAFF. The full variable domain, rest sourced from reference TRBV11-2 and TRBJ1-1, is EAGVAQSPRYKIIEKRQSVAFWCNPISGHATLYWYQQILGQGPKLLIQFQNNGVVDDSQLPKDRFSAERLKGVDSTLKIQPAKLEDSAVYLCASRTTGNTEAFFGQGTRLTVV.

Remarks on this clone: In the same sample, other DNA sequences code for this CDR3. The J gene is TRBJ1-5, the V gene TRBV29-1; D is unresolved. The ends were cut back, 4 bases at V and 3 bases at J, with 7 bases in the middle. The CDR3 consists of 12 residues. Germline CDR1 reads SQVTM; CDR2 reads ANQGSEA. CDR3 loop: CSVGGLNQPQHF. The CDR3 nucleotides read TGCAGCGTTGGAGGGCTCAATCAGCCCCAGCATTTT.

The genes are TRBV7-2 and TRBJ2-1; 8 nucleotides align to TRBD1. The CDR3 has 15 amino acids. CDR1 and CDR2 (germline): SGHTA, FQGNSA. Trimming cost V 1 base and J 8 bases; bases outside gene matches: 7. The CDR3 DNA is TGTGCCAGCAGCTTAGGGCCAGGGGGCAGCGATGAGCAGTTCTTC. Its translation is CASSLGPGGSDEQFF.

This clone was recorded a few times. The CDR3 DNA reads TGTGCCAGCGCGGCACTCTTGCTCTCCTACGAGCAGTACTTC. Translating gives CASAALLLSYEQYF. This sequence joins TRBV2 and TRBJ2-7, with D uncertain. The CDR3 is 14 amino acids. The V gene's germline CDR1 is SNHLY and CDR2 FYNNEI. V was cut by 8 bases and J by 0 bases, with 14 bases left in between. Full variable domain (remainder filled in from reference TRBV2 and TRBJ2-7): EPEVTQTPSHQVTQMGQEVILRCVPISNHLYFYWYRQILGQKVEFLVSFYNNEISEKSEIFDDQFSVERPDGSNFTLKIRSTKLEDSAMYFCASAALLLSYEQYFGPGTRLTVT.

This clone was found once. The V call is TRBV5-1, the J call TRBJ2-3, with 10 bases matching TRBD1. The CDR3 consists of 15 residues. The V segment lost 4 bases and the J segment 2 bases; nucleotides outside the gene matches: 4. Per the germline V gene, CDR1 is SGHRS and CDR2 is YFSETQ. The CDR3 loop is CASSTGQGVTDTQYF. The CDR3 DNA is TGCGCCAGCAGCACCGGACAGGGGGTCACAGATACGCAGTATTTT.

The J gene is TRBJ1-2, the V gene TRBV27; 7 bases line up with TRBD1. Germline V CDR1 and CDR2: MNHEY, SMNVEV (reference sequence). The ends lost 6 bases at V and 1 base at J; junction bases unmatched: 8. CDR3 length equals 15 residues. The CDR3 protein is CASSQSGTVNYGYTF. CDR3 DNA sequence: TGTGCCAGCAGCCAGTCCGGGACAGTTAACTATGGCTACACCTTC.

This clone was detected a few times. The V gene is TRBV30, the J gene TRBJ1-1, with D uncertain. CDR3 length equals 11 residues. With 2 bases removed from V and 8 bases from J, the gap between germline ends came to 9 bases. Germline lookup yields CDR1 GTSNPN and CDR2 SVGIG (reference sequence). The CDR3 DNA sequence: TGTGCCTGGAGTCGGGAAAAGGAAGCTTTCTTT. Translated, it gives CAWSREKEAFF.

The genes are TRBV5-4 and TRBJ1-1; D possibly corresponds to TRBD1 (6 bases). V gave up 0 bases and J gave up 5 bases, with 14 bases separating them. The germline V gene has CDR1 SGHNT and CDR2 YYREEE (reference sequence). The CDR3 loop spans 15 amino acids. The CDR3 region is CASSLAGGARTEAFF. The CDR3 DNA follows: TGTGCCAGCAGCTTGGCGGGGGGCGCGCGGACTGAAGCTTTCTTT.

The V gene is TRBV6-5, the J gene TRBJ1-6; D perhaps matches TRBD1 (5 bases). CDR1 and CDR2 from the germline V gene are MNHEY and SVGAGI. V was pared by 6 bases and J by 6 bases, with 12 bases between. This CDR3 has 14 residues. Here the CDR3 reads CASRLTAINSPLHF. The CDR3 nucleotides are TGTGCCAGCAGGTTGACAGCGATTAATTCACCCCTCCACTTT.